The entry below gives a single T cell receptor beta chain sequence along with its context. The TCR beta repertoire was assessed by survey-level immunoSEQ sequencing. Assay: immunoSEQ multiplex PCR; the TCRdb copy retains only in-frame clones and omits some. The table shows 60,000 to 85,000 clones, with just under 95% occurring only once. The CDR3 length is 15 residues. Trimming took 1 base from V and 1 from J, leaving 11 bases between them. Germline V gene lookup returns CDR1 LGHDT and CDR2 YNNKEL (reference sequence). The V gene is TRBV3-1 (or the pseudogene TRBV3-2), the J gene TRBJ2-7; no clear D. The TCR originated in a man aged 40-49 years with rheumatoid arthritis. Sequenced material: PBMCs. The CDR3 here is CASSQGPVPSYEQYF. Here the CDR3 DNA reads TGTGCCAGCAGCCAAGGACCGGTACCTTCCTACGAGCAGTACTTC.